This T cell receptor beta chain was sequenced during a study of T cells in Graves' hyperthyroidism and ophthalmopathy. This clonotype was recorded at least ten times. This sample holds PBMCs from 8 to 10 ml fresh peripheral blood. The CDR3 contains 14 residues. The V end lost 5 bases, the J end lost 0 bases, and 13 bases lay between the germline ends. CDR1 is DFQATT and CDR2 is SNEGSKA in the germline V gene (reference sequence). TCR beta CDR3 regions were amplified from RNA. TCR CDR3 regions were first amplified by RT-PCR with HTBI primers. One entry per CDR3 protein results from TCRdb running MiXCR on the multiplex PCR reads. The sample includes more than 50,000 distinct CDR3 sequences, 49% seen only once; the top ten take 9.5% to 15%.

This clonotype was sampled from a woman under 40 with Graves' ophthalmopathy. This sequence joins TRBV20-1 and TRBJ1-1; D might be TRBD1 (6 bases). Sequenced sample: blood. DNA for the CDR3: TGCAGTGCTCTCGGGCGGGGGCTGAACACTGAAGCTTTCTTT. Protein sequence: CSALGRGLNTEAFF.